The 10 T cell receptor beta chains below all came from one sample that was sequenced in a study of CD8+ T cells in alopecia areata. TCR sequencing used cDNA made by reverse transcription of extracted RNA. TCRdb keeps only in-frame clones here, not all; method: immunoSEQ multiplex PCR. Of about 90,000 clones listed, about 40% are singletons. The treatment was: oral pan-JAK inhibitor, 5-10 mg twice daily. The sequencing here drew on CD8+ T cells sorted from blood, taken at week 24, from a patient treated with tofacitinib. Every receptor here comes from a human donor with alopecia areata.

A few counts support this clone. The chain has TRBV28 and TRBJ1-5; tentatively, D is TRBD1 (6 bases). Per the germline V gene, CDR1 is MDHEN and CDR2 is SYDVKM. V lost 5 bases and J 5 bases, leaving 13 bases between the germline ends. This CDR3 spans 14 amino acids. For the CDR3, the DNA is TGTGCCAGCAGTCCCCGGACAGAATATCAGCCCCAGCATTTT. This encodes CASSPRTEYQPQHF.

The chain combines TRBV19 with TRBJ2-7; D call uncertain. This CDR3 is built from 16 residues. V lost 0 bases, J lost 5 bases, and 17 bases lay in between. Germline V CDR1 and CDR2: LNHDA, SQIVND (reference sequence). The CDR3 loop is CASSIDLGLGVNEQYF. CDR3 sequence (DNA): TGTGCCAGTAGTATAGACCTTGGATTAGGCGTCAACGAGCAGTACTTC.

The chain has TRBV9 and TRBJ2-3; no clear D. Trimming took off 0 bases at V and 8 bases at J, with 13 bases between the two ends. Germline V gene data show CDR1 as SGDLS and CDR2 as YYNGEE. The length of the CDR3 is 14 residues. CDR3 nucleotide sequence: TGTGCCAGCAGCGTAGTGTCCTCGCGGAGTACGCAGTATTTT. Translated: CASSVVSSRSTQYF.

This chain connects TRBV4-2 to TRBJ2-7; no clear D. The CDR3 loop spans 17 amino acids. V shed 0 bases and J shed 0 bases, with 15 bases lying between them. From germline, CDR1 is LGHNA and CDR2 YNFKEQ. The DNA of the CDR3 is TGTGCCAGCAGCCAAGATTCGGGCCCCCCGAGCTCCTACGAGCAGTACTTC. Its protein product is CASSQDSGPPSSYEQYF.

This clone has a handful of counts. The genes are TRBV6-5 and TRBJ2-1; D assignment may be TRBD1 or TRBD2 (5 bases each). The CDR3 contains 14 residues. CDR1 and CDR2 (germline): MNHEY, SVGAGI. Trimming removed 6 bases from V and 5 bases from J, with 14 bases in between. The CDR3 bases are TGTGCCAGCAGCGACAGCAGGGACCACAATGAGCAGTTCTTC. It translates to CASSDSRDHNEQFF.

This sequence joins TRBV6-4 and TRBJ2-3, with D unresolved. The CDR3 covers 13 residues. Deletions cut 0 bases from V and 6 bases from J, with 7 bases between. From germline, CDR1 is MRHNA and CDR2 SNTAGT. CDR3 sequence: CASSDSMYDTQYF. CDR3 coding DNA: TGTGCCAGCAGTGACTCGATGTACGATACGCAGTATTTT.

The chain carries TRBV7-8 and TRBJ2-7, with D perhaps TRBD2 (6 bases). V lost 6 bases and J lost 0, with 15 bases in between. Germline V gene sequence: CDR1 SGHVS, CDR2 FQNEAQ. The CDR3 covers 15 residues. The CDR3 protein is CASSRMGLSSYEQYF. In DNA, the CDR3 is TGTGCCAGCAGTAGGATGGGACTCAGCTCCTACGAGCAGTACTTC.

This clone was seen just once. The J gene is TRBJ2-7, the V gene TRBV2, with TRBD1 as a possible D gene (6 bases). CDR3 length: 15 amino acids. Deletions cut 8 bases from V and 7 bases from J, with 24 bases between. Germline assignment: CDR1 SNHLY and CDR2 FYNNEI. For the CDR3, the DNA is TGTGCCAGCCAGGGGCCCGGGACCACCGCCGGGGAGCAGTACTTC. Translating it yields CASQGPGTTAGEQYF.

There are a few counts of this clone. The rearrangement links TRBV3-1 (or the pseudogene TRBV3-2) to TRBJ2-1; unclear D gene. CDR1 is LGHDT and CDR2 is YNNKEL in the germline V gene (reference sequence). The V end lost 11 bases, the J end lost 12 bases, and 11 bases lay between the germline ends. There are 9 residues in the CDR3. In DNA form, the CDR3 reads TGTGCCGCAGCTTGGGGGCAGTTCTTC. Translation: CAAAWGQFF.

The chain recombines TRBV7-9 with TRBJ2-7; no clear D gene. Germline CDR1 and CDR2: SEHNR and FQNEAQ (reference sequence). This CDR3 spans 15 amino acids. V was cut by 1 base and J by 5 bases, with 15 bases left in between. In DNA form, the CDR3 reads TGTGCCAGCAGCTTAGTAGGGCCACGCGTCCACGAGCAGTACTTC. As protein: CASSLVGPRVHEQYF.